These 13 T cell receptor beta chains were all obtained from the same sample, sequenced in a study of cytomegalovirus exposure and HLA in healthy donors. PCR amplification relied on 60 Vbeta primers (plus 13 Jbeta primers). Measured with immunoSEQ multiplex PCR; TCRdb has only the in-frame clones, and not every one. The sample lists approximately 150,000 clones, over 70% occurring once. The specimen sequenced was PBMCs. All receptors come from a woman under 40 in good health and CMV-seropositive.

This clone occurred a few times. This chain links TRBV5-1 with TRBJ2-7; TRBD2 aligns across 8 bases. J gave up 3 bases and V 6 bases, and 8 bases lay outside the gene matches. Germline V gene sequence: CDR1 SGHRS, CDR2 YFSETQ. This CDR3 contains 14 residues. In DNA form, the CDR3 reads TGCGCCAGCACCTCAGGAAGCGGGAGCTACGAGCAGTACTTC. This encodes CASTSGSGSYEQYF. Variable domain in full (rest from reference TRBV5-1 and TRBJ2-7): KAGVTQTPRYLIKTRGQQVTLSCSPISGHRSVSWYQQTPGQGLQFLFEYFSETQRNKGNFPGRFSGRQFSNSRSEMNVSTLELGDSALYLCASTSGSGSYEQYFGPGTRLTVT.

The chain combines TRBV5-5 with TRBJ2-6, with D perhaps matching TRBD2 (5 bases). The CDR3 loop spans 17 amino acids. V lost 0 bases and J lost 0, with 10 bases in between. Germline lookup yields CDR1 SGHKS and CDR2 YYEKEE (reference sequence). Here the CDR3 reads CASSLGLRDSGANVLTF. The CDR3 DNA follows: TGTGCCAGCAGCTTGGGGTTGAGGGACTCTGGGGCCAACGTCCTGACTTTC.

The chain carries TRBV11-3 and TRBJ1-4, with 7 bases aligning to TRBD1. The CDR3 is 16 amino acids. Germline loops: CDR1 SGHNT, CDR2 YENEEA. J gave up 0 bases and V 5 bases, and 6 bases lay outside the gene matches. As DNA, the CDR3 is TGTGCCAGCAGCCCAAGGGACAGCCCAACTAATGAAAAACTGTTTTTT. This codes for CASSPRDSPTNEKLFF. Full variable domain (rest looked up from reference TRBV11-3 and TRBJ1-4): EAGVVQSPRYKIIEKKQPVAFWCNPISGHNTLYWYLQNLGQGPELLIRYENEEAVDDSQLPKDRFSAERLKGVDSTLKIQPAELGDSAVYLCASSPRDSPTNEKLFFGSGTQLSVL.

V and J are TRBV10-1 and TRBJ1-2; 10 positions agree with TRBD1. The CDR3 contains 15 residues. Germline CDR1 reads WNHNN; CDR2 reads SYGVQD (reference sequence). J lost 0 bases, V lost 3 bases, and 1 base had no gene match. The CDR3 nucleotides are TGCGCCAGCAGTGAAGGACAGGGGGCTAACTATGGCTACACCTTC. The encoded protein is CASSEGQGANYGYTF.

CDR3 coding DNA: TGTGCCAGCAGCGCTTACTGGAGCTCCTACGAGCAGTACTTC. It codes for CASSAYWSSYEQYF. The rearrangement links TRBV9 to TRBJ2-7; D remains ambiguous. The CDR3 is made up of 14 amino acids. Trimming removed 3 bases at V and 0 bases at J, with 10 bases between. Germline values: CDR1 SGDLS, CDR2 YYNGEE.

In its sample, this clone was seen a few times. The V and J genes are TRBV5-5 and TRBJ2-3, with D possibly being TRBD2 (7 bases). V was clipped by 2 bases and J by 3 bases, with 19 bases between them. This CDR3 spans 17 amino acids. Germline loops: CDR1 SGHKS, CDR2 YYEKEE (reference sequence). The CDR3 protein is CASSFSQLGGQTDTQYF. CDR3 nucleotide sequence: TGTGCCAGCAGCTTTTCCCAACTCGGGGGGCAAACAGATACGCAGTATTTT.

This clone was picked up a small number of times. The chain links TRBV9 to TRBJ2-7; 7 positions match TRBD2. J was trimmed by 6 bases and V by 0 bases; bases with no gene match: 9. CDR1 SGDLS and CDR2 YYNGEE come from the germline V gene. CDR3 length: 15 amino acids. Here the CDR3 reads CASSVGLAEEGEQYF. CDR3 DNA: TGTGCCAGCAGCGTAGGGCTAGCGGAAGAGGGCGAGCAGTACTTC.

The chain recombines TRBV28 with TRBJ2-5; 10 positions match TRBD2. V lost 3 bases to trimming and J lost 3 bases; unmatched junction nucleotides: 1. Germline CDR1 MDHEN, CDR2 SYDVKM. This CDR3 has 14 amino acids. The CDR3 DNA reads as TGTGCCAGCAGTTTCGGACTAGCGGAAGAGACCCAGTACTTC. It codes for CASSFGLAEETQYF.

The genes are TRBV2 and TRBJ1-5; D unclear. The germline V gene has CDR1 SNHLY and CDR2 FYNNEI. The V end lost 3 bases, the J end lost 0 bases, and 12 bases lay between the germline ends. The CDR3 is 16 residues long. CDR3 bases: TGTGCCAGCAGTGATCGTAACTCCTATAGCAATCAGCCCCAGCATTTT. This gives the protein CASSDRNSYSNQPQHF.

A single count supports this clone. The chain joins TRBV9 to TRBJ2-5; D unclear. The CDR3 consists of 12 residues. CDR1 and CDR2 from the germline V gene are SGDLS and YYNGEE. The V end lost 1 base, the J end lost 3 bases, and 4 bases lay between the germline ends. In DNA, the CDR3 is TGTGCCAGCAGCGTATCTGAAGAGACCCAGTACTTC. Its translation is CASSVSEETQYF.

The sample holds a few counts of this clone. The V and J genes are TRBV18 and TRBJ2-3; TRBD2 might be the D (6 bases). Germline V gives CDR1 KGHSH, CDR2 LQKENI. The ends were cut back, 4 bases at V and 10 bases at J, with 21 bases in the middle. The CDR3 loop spans 15 amino acids. CDR3 in amino acids: CASSRPGLSWLSQYF. The DNA of the CDR3 is TGTGCCAGCTCACGTCCGGGACTCTCATGGTTGTCGCAGTATTTT.

The CDR3 sequence is CASRGGGSGDYGYTF. CDR3 in DNA: TGTGCCAGCAGGGGAGGCGGAAGTGGCGACTATGGCTACACCTTC. V and J are TRBV27 and TRBJ1-2, with D unclear. In germline, CDR1 is MNHEY, CDR2 SMNVEV (reference sequence). The CDR3 sequence is 15 residues long. The V and J ends lost 6 bases and 3 bases respectively, with 17 bases between them.

A single count supports this clone. The V and J genes are TRBV4-1 and TRBJ1-2; D not resolved. Germline lookup yields CDR1 MGHRA and CDR2 YSYEKL. V was pared by 0 bases and J by 3 bases, with 5 bases between. The CDR3 is 13 amino acids. CDR3 bases: TGCGCCAGCAGCCAAGAGGGCCACTATGGCTACACCTTC. It translates to CASSQEGHYGYTF.